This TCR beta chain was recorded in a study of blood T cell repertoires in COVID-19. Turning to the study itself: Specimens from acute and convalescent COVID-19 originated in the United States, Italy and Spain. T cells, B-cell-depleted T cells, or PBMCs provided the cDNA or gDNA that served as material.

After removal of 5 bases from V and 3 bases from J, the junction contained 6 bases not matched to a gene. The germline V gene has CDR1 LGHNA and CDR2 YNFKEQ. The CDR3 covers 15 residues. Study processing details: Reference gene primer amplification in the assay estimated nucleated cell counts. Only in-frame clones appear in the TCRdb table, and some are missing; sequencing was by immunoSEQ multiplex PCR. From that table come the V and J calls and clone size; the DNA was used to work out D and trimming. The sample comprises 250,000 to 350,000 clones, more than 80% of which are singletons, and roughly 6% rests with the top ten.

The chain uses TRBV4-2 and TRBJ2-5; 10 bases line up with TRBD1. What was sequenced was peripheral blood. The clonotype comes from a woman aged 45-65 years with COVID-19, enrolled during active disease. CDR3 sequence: CASSSWTGGKETQYF. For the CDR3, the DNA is TGTGCCAGCAGCTCCTGGACAGGGGGGAAAGAGACCCAGTACTTC.